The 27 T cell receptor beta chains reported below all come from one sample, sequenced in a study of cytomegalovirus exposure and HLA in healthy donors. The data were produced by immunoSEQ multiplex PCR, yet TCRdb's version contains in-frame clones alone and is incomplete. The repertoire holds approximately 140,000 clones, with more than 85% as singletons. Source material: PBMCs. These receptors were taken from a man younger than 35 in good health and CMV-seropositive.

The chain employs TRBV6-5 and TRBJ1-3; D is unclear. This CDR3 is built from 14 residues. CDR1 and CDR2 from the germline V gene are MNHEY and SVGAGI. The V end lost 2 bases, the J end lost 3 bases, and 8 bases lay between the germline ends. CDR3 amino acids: CASSYRVFGNTIYF. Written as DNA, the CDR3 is TGTGCCAGCAGTTACCGGGTGTTTGGAAACACCATATATTTT.

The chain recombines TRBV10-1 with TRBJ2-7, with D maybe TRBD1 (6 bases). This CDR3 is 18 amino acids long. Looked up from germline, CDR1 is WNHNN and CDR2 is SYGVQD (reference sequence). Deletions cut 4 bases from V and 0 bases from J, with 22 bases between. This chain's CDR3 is CASSGRGTDSIRSYEQYF. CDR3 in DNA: TGCGCCAGCAGTGGAAGGGGGACGGATTCGATCCGCTCCTACGAGCAGTACTTC.

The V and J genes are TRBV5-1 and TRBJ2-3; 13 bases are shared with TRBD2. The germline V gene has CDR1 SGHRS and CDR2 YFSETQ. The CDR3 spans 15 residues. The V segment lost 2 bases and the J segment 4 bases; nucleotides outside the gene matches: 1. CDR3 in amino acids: CASSLLAGGADTQYF. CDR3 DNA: TGCGCCAGCAGCTTACTAGCGGGAGGGGCAGATACGCAGTATTTT.

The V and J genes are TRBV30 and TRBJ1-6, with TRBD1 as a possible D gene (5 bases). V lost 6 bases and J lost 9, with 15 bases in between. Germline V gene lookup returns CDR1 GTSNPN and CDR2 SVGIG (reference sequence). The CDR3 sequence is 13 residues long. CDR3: CACRVATASPLHF. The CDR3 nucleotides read TGTGCCTGTCGCGTGGCGACAGCTTCACCCCTCCACTTT.

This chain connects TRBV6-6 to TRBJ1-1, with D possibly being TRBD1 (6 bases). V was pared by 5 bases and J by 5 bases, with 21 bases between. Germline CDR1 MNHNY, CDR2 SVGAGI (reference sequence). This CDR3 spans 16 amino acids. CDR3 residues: CASSPQGPRYSTEAFF. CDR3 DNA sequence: TGTGCCAGCAGTCCCCAGGGGCCCAGATATTCGACTGAAGCTTTCTTT.

The CDR3 DNA follows: TGTGCCACCAGCAGACCTACAGGGATAGATACGCAGTATTTT. It translates to CATSRPTGIDTQYF. J is TRBJ2-3 and V is TRBV15; perhaps TRBD1 as D (6 bases). The CDR3 extends over 14 amino acids. Trimming pared 2 bases from V and 5 bases from J, leaving 11 bases between. Germline V CDR1 and CDR2: LNHNV, YYDKDF (reference sequence).

This CDR3 is CASSPSGIQETQYF. Here the CDR3 DNA reads TGTGCCAGCTCACCAAGCGGGATACAAGAGACCCAGTACTTC. V gene TRBV18 combines with J gene TRBJ2-5; TRBD2 agrees at 7 bases. After removal of 2 bases from V and 2 bases from J, the junction contained 2 bases not matched to a gene. Germline V gene lookup returns CDR1 KGHSH and CDR2 LQKENI. The CDR3 is made up of 14 amino acids. The variable domain in full, completed from reference TRBV18 and TRBJ2-5, reads NAGVMQNPRHLVRRRGQEARLRCSPMKGHSHVYWYRQLPEEGLKFMVYLQKENIIDESGMPKERFSAEFPKEGPSILRIQQVVRGDSAAYFCASSPSGIQETQYFGPGTRLLVL.

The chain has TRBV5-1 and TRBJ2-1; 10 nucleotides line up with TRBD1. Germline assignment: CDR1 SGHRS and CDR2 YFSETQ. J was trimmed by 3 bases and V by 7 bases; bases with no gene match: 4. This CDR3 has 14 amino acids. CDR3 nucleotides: TGCGCCAGCGGATGGGACAGGGGCTACAATGAGCAGTTCTTC. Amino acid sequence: CASGWDRGYNEQFF.

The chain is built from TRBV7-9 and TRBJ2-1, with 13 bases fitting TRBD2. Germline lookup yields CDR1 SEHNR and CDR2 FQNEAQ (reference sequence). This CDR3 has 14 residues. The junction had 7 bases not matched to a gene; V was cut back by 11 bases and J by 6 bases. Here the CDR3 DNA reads TGTGCCGGAACCGGGACTAGCGGGACCAATGAGCAGTTCTTC. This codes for CAGTGTSGTNEQFF.

For the CDR3, the DNA is TGTGCCAGCAGACCACTACGACAGTACTATGGCTACACCTTC. It translates to CASRPLRQYYGYTF. The rearrangement joins TRBV2 to TRBJ1-2, with D possibly matching TRBD1 (5 bases). V dropped 6 bases and J dropped 3 bases, with 14 bases sitting between them. CDR3 size: 14 residues. Germline CDR1 and CDR2: SNHLY and FYNNEI.

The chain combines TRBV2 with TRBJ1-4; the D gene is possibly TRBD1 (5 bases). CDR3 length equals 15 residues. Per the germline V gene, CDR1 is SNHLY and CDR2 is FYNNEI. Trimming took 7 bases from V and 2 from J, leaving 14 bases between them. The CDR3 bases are TGTGCCAGCACAGAGCAGGGAGGCACTAATGAAAAACTGTTTTTT. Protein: CASTEQGGTNEKLFF.

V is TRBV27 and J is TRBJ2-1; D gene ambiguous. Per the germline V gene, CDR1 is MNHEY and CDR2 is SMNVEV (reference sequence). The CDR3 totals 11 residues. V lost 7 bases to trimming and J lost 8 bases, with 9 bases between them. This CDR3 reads CASIASDEQFF. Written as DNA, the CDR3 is TGTGCCAGCATCGCCTCGGATGAGCAGTTCTTC.

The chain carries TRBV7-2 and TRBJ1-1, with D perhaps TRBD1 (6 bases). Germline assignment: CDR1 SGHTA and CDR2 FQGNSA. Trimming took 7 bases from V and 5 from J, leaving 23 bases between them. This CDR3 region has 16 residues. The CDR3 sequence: CASTLGPGAPRTEAFF. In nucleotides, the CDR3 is TGTGCCAGCACCCTTGGTCCAGGGGCCCCGAGGACTGAAGCTTTCTTT.

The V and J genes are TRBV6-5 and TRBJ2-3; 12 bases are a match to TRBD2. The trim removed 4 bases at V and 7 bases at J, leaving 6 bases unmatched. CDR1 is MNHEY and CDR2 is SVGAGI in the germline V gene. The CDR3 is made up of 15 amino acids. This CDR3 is CASSSWTSGTNTQYF. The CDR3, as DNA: TGTGCCAGCAGTTCCTGGACTAGCGGGACAAATACGCAGTATTTT.

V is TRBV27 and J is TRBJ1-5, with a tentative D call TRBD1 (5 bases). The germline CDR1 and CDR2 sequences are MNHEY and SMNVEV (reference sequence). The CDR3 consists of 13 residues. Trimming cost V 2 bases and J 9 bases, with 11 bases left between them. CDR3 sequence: CASSLGGLRPQHF. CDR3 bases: TGTGCCAGCAGTTTAGGGGGACTTCGGCCCCAGCATTTT.

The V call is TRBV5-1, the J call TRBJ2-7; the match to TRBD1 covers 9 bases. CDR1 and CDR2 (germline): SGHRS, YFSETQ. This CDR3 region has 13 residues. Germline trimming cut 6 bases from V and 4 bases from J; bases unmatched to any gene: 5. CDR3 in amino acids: CASTGQGTYEQYF. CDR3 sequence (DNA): TGCGCCAGCACAGGACAGGGGACTTACGAGCAGTACTTC.

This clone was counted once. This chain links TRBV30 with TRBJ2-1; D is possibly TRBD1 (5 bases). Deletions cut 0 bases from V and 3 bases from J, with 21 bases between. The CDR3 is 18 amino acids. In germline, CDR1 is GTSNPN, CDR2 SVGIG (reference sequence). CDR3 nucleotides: TGTGCCTGGAGTGTACTTGCCAGAAGGGGTTCTGACTACAATGAGCAGTTCTTC. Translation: CAWSVLARRGSDYNEQFF.

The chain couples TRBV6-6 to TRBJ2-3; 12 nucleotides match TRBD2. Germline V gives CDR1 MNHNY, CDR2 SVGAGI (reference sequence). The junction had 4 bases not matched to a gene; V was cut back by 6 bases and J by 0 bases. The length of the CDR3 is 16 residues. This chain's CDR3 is CASSRLAGASTDTQYF. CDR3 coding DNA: TGTGCCAGCAGCCGACTAGCGGGGGCTAGCACAGATACGCAGTATTTT.

The CDR3 here is CASSQLLTGGEQETQYF. The CDR3 nucleotides read TGTGCCAGCAGTCAATTACTTACCGGGGGTGAACAAGAGACCCAGTACTTC. The V gene is TRBV7-6, the J gene TRBJ2-5; tentative D call: TRBD2 (6 bases). This CDR3 has 17 residues. V was cut by 6 bases and J by 2 bases, with 22 bases left in between. Looked up from germline, CDR1 is SGHVS and CDR2 is FNYEAQ.

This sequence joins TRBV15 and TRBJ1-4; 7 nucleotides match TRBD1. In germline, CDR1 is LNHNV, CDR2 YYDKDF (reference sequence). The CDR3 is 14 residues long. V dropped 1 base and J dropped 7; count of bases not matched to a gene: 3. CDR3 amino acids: CATSRGAGGEKLFF. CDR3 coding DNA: TGTGCCACCAGCAGAGGGGCAGGGGGTGAAAAACTGTTTTTT.

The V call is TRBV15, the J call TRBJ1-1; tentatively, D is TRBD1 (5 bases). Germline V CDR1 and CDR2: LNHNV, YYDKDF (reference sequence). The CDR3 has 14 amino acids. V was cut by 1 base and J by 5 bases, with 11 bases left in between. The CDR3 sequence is CATSRGGEQTEAFF. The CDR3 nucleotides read TGTGCCACCAGCAGAGGGGGGGAGCAGACTGAAGCTTTCTTT.

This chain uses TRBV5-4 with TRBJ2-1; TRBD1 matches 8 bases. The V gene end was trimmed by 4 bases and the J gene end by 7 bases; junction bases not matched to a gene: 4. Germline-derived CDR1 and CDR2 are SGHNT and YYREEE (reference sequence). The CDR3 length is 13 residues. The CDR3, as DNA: TGTGCCAGCAGCCTGGGACAGGTGAATGAGCAGTTCTTC. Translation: CASSLGQVNEQFF.

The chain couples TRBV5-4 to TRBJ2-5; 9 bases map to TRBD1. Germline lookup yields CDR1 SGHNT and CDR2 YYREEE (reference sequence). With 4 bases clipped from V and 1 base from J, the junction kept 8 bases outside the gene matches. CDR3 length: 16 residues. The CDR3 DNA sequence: TGTGCCAGCAGCCGAGGACAGGGGTTTTTCCAAGAGACCCAGTACTTC. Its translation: CASSRGQGFFQETQYF. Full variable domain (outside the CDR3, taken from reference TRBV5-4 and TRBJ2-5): ETGVTQSPTHLIKTRGQQVTLRCSSQSGHNTVSWYQQALGQGPQFIFQYYREEENGRGNFPPRFSGLQFPNYSSELNVNALELDDSALYLCASSRGQGFFQETQYFGPGTRLLVL.

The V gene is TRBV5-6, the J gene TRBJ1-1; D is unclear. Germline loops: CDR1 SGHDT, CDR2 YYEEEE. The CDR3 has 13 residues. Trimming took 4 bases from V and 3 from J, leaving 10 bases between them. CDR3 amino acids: CASSMGRHTEAFF. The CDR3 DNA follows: TGTGCCAGCAGCATGGGGAGGCACACTGAAGCTTTCTTT.

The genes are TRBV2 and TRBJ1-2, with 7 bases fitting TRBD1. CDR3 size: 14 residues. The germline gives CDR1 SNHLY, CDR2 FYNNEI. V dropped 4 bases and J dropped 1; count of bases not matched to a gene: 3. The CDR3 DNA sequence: TGTGCCAGCAGTGGCGACAGGGATAACTATGGCTACACCTTC. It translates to CASSGDRDNYGYTF.

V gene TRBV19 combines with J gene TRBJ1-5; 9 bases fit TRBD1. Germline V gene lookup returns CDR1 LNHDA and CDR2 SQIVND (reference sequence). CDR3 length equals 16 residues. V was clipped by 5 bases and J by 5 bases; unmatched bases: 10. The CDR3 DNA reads TGTGCCAGTAGTCTGGGGACAGGGTTAATGGATCAGCCCCAGCATTTT. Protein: CASSLGTGLMDQPQHF.

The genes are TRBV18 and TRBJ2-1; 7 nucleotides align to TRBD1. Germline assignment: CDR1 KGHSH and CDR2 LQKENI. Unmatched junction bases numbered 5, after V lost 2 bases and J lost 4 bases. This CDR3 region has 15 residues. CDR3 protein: CASSPDQTGYNEQFF. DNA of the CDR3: TGTGCCAGCTCACCAGACCAGACAGGGTACAATGAGCAGTTCTTC. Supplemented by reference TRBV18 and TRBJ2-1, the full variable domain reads NAGVMQNPRHLVRRRGQEARLRCSPMKGHSHVYWYRQLPEEGLKFMVYLQKENIIDESGMPKERFSAEFPKEGPSILRIQQVVRGDSAAYFCASSPDQTGYNEQFFGPGTRLTVL.